The present T cell receptor (beta chain) was sequenced within a study of cytomegalovirus exposure and HLA in healthy donors. Overall study results and limits: HLA allele associations emerged for around 16,000 TCR beta sequences in a later analysis, at 0.05 false discovery rate. About 87% or about 30% of the time was how often most TCR beta V segments were productive, according to an earlier analysis. Later, an analysis showed that TCR beta chains associated with HLA were more clonally expanded than others that were equally common.

The V end lost 4 bases, the J end lost 4 bases, and 10 bases lay between the germline ends. This CDR3 spans 13 amino acids. CDR1 is ENHRY and CDR2 is SYGVKD in the germline V gene. Details on this clone: Its cognate antigen is unknown.

The study ran its PCR with 60 Vbeta and 13 Jbeta primers. Here immunoSEQ multiplex PCR was the method, and the copy in TCRdb shows in-frame clones only, minus some. The profile shows some 130,000 clones, over 60% of them singletons. This TCR was recovered from a human donor in good health. The chain has TRBV10-3 and TRBJ2-5; weak D call: TRBD1 (6 bases). The sample consisted of PBMCs. The CDR3 loop reads CAISGGPGETQYF. CDR3 DNA: TGTGCCATCAGTGGGGGGCCGGGAGAGACCCAGTACTTC.